This is a list of T cell receptor beta chains from one sample in a study of identifying expanded T cells in peripheral blood. Measured with immunoSEQ multiplex PCR; TCRdb has only the in-frame clones, and not every one. The sample has more than 85,000 clones, 88% seen once; the top ten hold 7.5% to 10%. The specimen was blood. These receptors came from a person aged 18 to 75 in good health. Each CDR3 is given with its conserved first and last residue. The order of the fields is clone size, J gene, V gene, D gene, CDR3 protein, CDR3 DNA. The D gene is left open where the match is weak. The size of a clone is reported for some rows only, either as once, few or many, or as a class for expanded clones.

abundance: -; j_gene: TRBJ2-3; v_gene: TRBV10-3; d_gene: -; CDR3aa: CAISGTFLALDTQYF; CDR3nt: TGTGCCATCAGTGGTACTTTCCTAGCTTTAGATACGCAGTATTTT
abundance: once; j_gene: TRBJ2-5; v_gene: TRBV28; d_gene: TRBD1; CDR3aa: CASSSSGTGRQETQYF; CDR3nt: TGTGCCAGCAGTTCGTCCGGGACAGGCCGCCAAGAGACCCAGTACTTC
abundance: -; j_gene: TRBJ1-1; v_gene: TRBV11-2; d_gene: -; CDR3aa: CASSLLNQNTEAFF; CDR3nt: TGTGCCAGCAGCTTGTTGAATCAGAACACTGAAGCTTTCTTT
abundance: -; j_gene: TRBJ2-1; v_gene: TRBV7-3; d_gene: -; CDR3aa: CASSLRSSYNEQFF; CDR3nt: TGTGCCAGCAGCTTGAGGAGCTCCTACAATGAGCAGTTCTTC
abundance: -; j_gene: TRBJ1-2; v_gene: TRBV5-5; d_gene: TRBD1; CDR3aa: CASSLAAGGDYGYTF; CDR3nt: TGTGCCAGCAGCTTGGCAGCAGGGGGCGACTATGGCTACACCTTC
abundance: -; j_gene: TRBJ1-4; v_gene: TRBV6-6; d_gene: TRBD1; CDR3aa: CASSYETGGGEKLFF; CDR3nt: TGTGCCAGCAGTTACGAAACAGGGGGTGGTGAAAAACTGTTTTTT
abundance: -; j_gene: TRBJ1-3; v_gene: TRBV29-1; d_gene: TRBD1; CDR3aa: CSVEDTGTGGARVYF; CDR3nt: TGCAGCGTTGAAGATACTGGGACAGGGGGGGCCCGTGTGTATTTT
abundance: once; j_gene: TRBJ2-1; v_gene: TRBV4-3; d_gene: TRBD2; CDR3aa: CASSQATSGEPYNEQFF; CDR3nt: TGCGCCAGCAGCCAGGCGACTAGCGGGGAACCCTACAATGAGCAGTTCTTC
abundance: -; j_gene: TRBJ2-1; v_gene: TRBV6-1; d_gene: -; CDR3aa: CASNHNEQFF; CDR3nt: TGTGCCAGCAATCACAATGAGCAGTTCTTC
abundance: -; j_gene: TRBJ1-5; v_gene: TRBV6-1; d_gene: -; CDR3aa: CASSANRASGNQPQHF; CDR3nt: TGTGCCAGCAGTGCAAACAGGGCCTCGGGTAATCAGCCCCAGCATTTT
abundance: -; j_gene: TRBJ2-7; v_gene: TRBV25-1; d_gene: -; CDR3aa: CASSDPAARDEQYF; CDR3nt: TGTGCCAGCAGTGATCCGGCTGCACGGGACGAGCAGTACTTC